These T cell receptor beta chains were read from a single sample in a study of a mutant IDH1 vaccine in newly diagnosed glioma. Profiling relied on immunoSEQ multiplex PCR, and the TCRdb table lists in-frame clones only, not all of them. The data hold tens of thousands of clones, with around 87% observed a single time. Their antigens remain unidentified. Here the sequenced sample was PBMCs, taken from a glioma patient whose treatment included an IDH1 peptide vaccine. Receptors originate from a man aged 25 to 40 with glioma. CDR3s include the opening cysteine and the closing phenylalanine or tryptophan. A D gene is named only where the DNA matches it firmly. Only part of the rows carry a size: once, few, many, or a class if the clone is expanded.

TRBJ2-3	TRBD2	TRBV5-1	.	16	TGCGCCAGCAGCTTGGGGACTAGCGGGGTAACAGATACGCAGTATTTT	CASSLGTSGVTDTQYF
TRBJ1-2	.	TRBV28	.	14	TGTGCCAGCACCACTAGAGGGTTGGGGTATGGCTACACCTTC	CASTTRGLGYGYTF
TRBJ1-4	TRBD1	TRBV2	.	16	TGTGCCAGCGTAAGGGGACAGGGACCGGCTAATGAAAAACTGTTTTTT	CASVRGQGPANEKLFF
TRBJ2-7	.	TRBV7-6	.	15	TGTGCCAGCAGCTTAGAGGCGGGATCGAATTACGAGCAGTACTTC	CASSLEAGSNYEQYF
TRBJ2-3	.	TRBV9	.	13	TGTGCCAGCAGCCTTGCTAGCACAGATACGCAGTATTTT	CASSLASTDTQYF
TRBJ2-7	.	TRBV30	once	15	TGTGCCTGGAGTGTAAAGGGGGGAGCGGAGGGGAAGCAGTACTTC	CAWSVKGGAEGKQYF
TRBJ2-4	.	TRBV28	once	11	TGTGCCAGCAGTCGAGAAAACATTCAGTACTTC	CASSRENIQYF
TRBJ1-2	.	TRBV19	.	17	TGTGCCAGTAGTATGGACCCTCTCGCAGGGTCTGACTATGGCTACACCTTC	CASSMDPLAGSDYGYTF
TRBJ1-3	.	TRBV28	.	16	TGTGCCACCAAGGGGTGGGACTGGAGCTCTGGAAACACCATATATTTT	CATKGWDWSSGNTIYF
TRBJ2-2	.	TRBV15	.	14	TGTGCCACCAGCAGAGACCAGACTTTTGGGGAGCTGTTTTTT	CATSRDQTFGELFF
TRBJ1-5	.	TRBV19	once	15	TGTGCCAGTAGTATTGGACTTCATAGCAATCAGCCCCAGCATTTT	CASSIGLHSNQPQHF
TRBJ1-5	.	TRBV7-2	.	13	TGTGCCAGCAGCCCGAAGGGGGATCAGCCCCAGCATTTT	CASSPKGDQPQHF
TRBJ1-5	.	TRBV7-9	.	13	TGTGCCAGCAGCTTAGAGAGTAAGCAGCCCCAGCATTTT	CASSLESKQPQHF
TRBJ2-1	TRBD2	TRBV11-3	.	16	TGTGCCAGCAGCTCCACCGGGACTAGCCCAGCCAATGAGCAGTTCTTC	CASSSTGTSPANEQFF
TRBJ1-6	TRBD1	TRBV9	.	15	TGTGCCAGCAGCGACCGGGACAGGGGGCGGTCACCCCTCCACTTT	CASSDRDRGRSPLHF
TRBJ2-6	TRBD1	TRBV11-2	once	17	TGTGCCAGCAGCTTCGGACAGGGATTCTCTGGGGCCAACGTCCTGACTTTC	CASSFGQGFSGANVLTF
TRBJ2-5	TRBD2	TRBV10-3	once	16	TGTGCCATCAGTGAGAAAGCGGGAGGGCCAGGGGAGACCCAGTACTTC	CAISEKAGGPGETQYF
TRBJ2-2	.	TRBV7-2	.	15	TGTGCCAGCAGCTTAATCCCCCAAAAGGCCGGGGAGCTGTTTTTT	CASSLIPQKAGELFF
TRBJ1-1	.	TRBV29-1	.	11	TGCAGCGGGGGGGAAAACACTGAAGCTTTCTTT	CSGGENTEAFF
TRBJ2-1	TRBD1	TRBV6-5	.	15	TGTGCCAGCAGTCGCGGACAGGGGGCGTACAATGAGCAGTTCTTC	CASSRGQGAYNEQFF
TRBJ2-1	.	TRBV15	.	14	TGTGCCACCAGCAGACAGAACGGGGAAGCTGAGCAGTTCTTC	CATSRQNGEAEQFF
TRBJ1-1	TRBD1	TRBV19	.	11	TGTGCCAGTAGTTCAGGGGGCGAAGCTTTCTTT	CASSSGGEAFF
TRBJ2-6	.	TRBV7-2	.	17	TGTGCCAGCAGCCCCGCGGGACAGAATCGTGGGGCCAACGTCCTGACTTTC	CASSPAGQNRGANVLTF
TRBJ2-3	.	TRBV27	.	14	TGTGCCAGCAGGAAAGTCCAGACGGCGGATACGCAGTATTTT	CASRKVQTADTQYF
TRBJ1-6	.	TRBV7-9	.	15	TGCGCCAGCAGCTTAGTATCAGGACATAATTCACCCCTCCACTTT	CASSLVSGHNSPLHF
TRBJ1-3	.	TRBV5-1	.	14	TGCGCCAGCAGCAAGGGACACCTGGGAAACACCATATATTTT	CASSKGHLGNTIYF
TRBJ2-1	.	TRBV7-9	.	15	TGTGCCAGCAGCCCGACTCGGGGGCCGGGCGATGAGCAGTTCTTC	CASSPTRGPGDEQFF
TRBJ1-2	.	TRBV9	.	15	TGTGCCAGCAGCGCCATCTTGACAGTAAACTATGGCTACACCTTC	CASSAILTVNYGYTF
TRBJ1-5	.	TRBV7-9	.	15	TGTGCCAGCAGCTCCTCACAGGGAGGTGATCAGCCCCAGCATTTT	CASSSSQGGDQPQHF
TRBJ1-1	.	TRBV5-4	.	15	TGTGCCAGCAGCTCTATAGAAGGGAGGGCCACTGAAGCTTTCTTT	CASSSIEGRATEAFF
TRBJ2-5	.	TRBV7-6	.	14	TGTGCCAGCAGCTTTAGGAGGAACCAAGAGACCCAGTACTTC	CASSFRRNQETQYF
TRBJ2-2	.	TRBV9	.	13	TGTGCCAGCAGCCCATACAGAGACGGGGAGCTGTTTTTT	CASSPYRDGELFF
TRBJ2-5	TRBD2	TRBV28	once	15	TGTGCCAGCAGGTCCCCGGGACTACTCCAAGAGACCCAGTACTTC	CASRSPGLLQETQYF
TRBJ1-1	TRBD1	TRBV5-6	few	15	TGTGCCAGCAGCCATCAGACAGGGGTGAACACTGAAGCTTTCTTT	CASSHQTGVNTEAFF
TRBJ2-2	.	TRBV4-1	.	15	TGCGCCAGCAGCCAGGTCTACAGGGAAACCGGGGAGCTGTTTTTT	CASSQVYRETGELFF
TRBJ2-7	TRBD2	TRBV5-1	.	14	TGCGCCAGCGGCCCTAGCGGGGGGTCCTACGAGCAGTACTTC	CASGPSGGSYEQYF
TRBJ2-1	.	TRBV2	.	13	TGTGCCAGCAGTGAGAGGGAGGCCAATGAGCAGTTCTTC	CASSEREANEQFF
TRBJ1-1	TRBD1	TRBV6-1	.	15	TGTGCCAGCAGTGAACAGGGGGCAGTGGGCACTGAAGCTTTCTTT	CASSEQGAVGTEAFF
TRBJ2-3	TRBD1	TRBV11-3	.	17	TGTGCCAGCAGCTTAGATCAGGGGGAGTTGGGCACAGATACGCAGTATTTT	CASSLDQGELGTDTQYF
TRBJ1-2	.	TRBV28	.	13	TGTGCCAGCAGCCTCGGACAGTCTCGGGGCTACACCTTC	CASSLGQSRGYTF
TRBJ1-1	TRBD1	TRBV13	.	15	TGTGCCAGCAGCGCCGACAGGGGTTCGAACACTGAAGCTTTCTTT	CASSADRGSNTEAFF
TRBJ2-3	.	TRBV13	.	16	TGTGCCAGCAGCTACTCTGGGCAGCGGTCCACAGATACGCAGTATTTT	CASSYSGQRSTDTQYF
TRBJ1-1	TRBD1	TRBV4-2	.	15	TGTGCCAGCAGCGGACAGGGGGACTCGAACACTGAAGCTTTCTTT	CASSGQGDSNTEAFF
TRBJ1-2	TRBD1	TRBV28	.	13	TGTGCCAGCAGCCTAGGACAGGGCTATGGCTACACCTTC	CASSLGQGYGYTF
TRBJ2-3	.	TRBV7-9	.	15	TGTGCCAGCAGCCCAGGGGACAAGGTCACAGATACGCAGTATTTT	CASSPGDKVTDTQYF
TRBJ2-5	.	TRBV2	.	12	TGTGCCAGCATGAATAATGGGGAGACCCAGTACTTC	CASMNNGETQYF
TRBJ1-5	.	TRBV27	.	15	TGTGCCAGCAGTTTATCCGGGGGGAAAACAAAGCCCCAGCATTTT	CASSLSGGKTKPQHF
TRBJ1-1	TRBD1	TRBV28	.	14	TGTGCCAGCAGTCCTGACAGGGAAAGAACTGAAGCTTTCTTT	CASSPDRERTEAFF
TRBJ1-2	.	TRBV7-6	once	15	TGTGCCAGCAGCGCTAGCGGAGGGTTCGGCTATGGCTACACCTTC	CASSASGGFGYGYTF
TRBJ1-2	.	TRBV7-2	once	16	TGTGCCAGCAGCTTAAGGACGCAGGGGCACGGTGGTGGCTACACCTTC	CASSLRTQGHGGGYTF
TRBJ2-5	.	TRBV28	.	13	TGTGCCATACGGTCGAGCGGCCAAGAGACCCAGTACTTC	CAIRSSGQETQYF
TRBJ1-5	.	TRBV2	.	13	TGTGCCAGCAGCGAACAGGGCAATCAGCCCCAGCATTTT	CASSEQGNQPQHF
TRBJ1-6	.	TRBV7-2	few	12	TGTGCCAGCAGCTTAGAATATTCACCCCTCCACTTT	CASSLEYSPLHF